The sample holds a few counts of the clone carrying this T cell receptor beta chain. Antigen: not known. The authors reverse transcribed all of the isolated RNA, so sequencing captured expressed TCRB transcripts. Sequencing used immunoSEQ multiplex PCR; TCRdb keeps in-frame clones, though not all of them. The sample holds approximately 260,000 clones, around 20% seen once. The data derive from a study of beta chain features in type 1 diabetes. Points from the study as a whole: Shortening of TCRB CDR3s, moderate but significant, appeared in all four CD4+ subsets of Type 1 diabetes patients. Patients' naive, central memory and regulatory TCRB repertoires appeared more alike than those of healthy donors.

CDR1 is SGDLS and CDR2 is YYNGEE in the germline V gene. This CDR3 is 16 amino acids long. With V trimmed by 1 base and J by 2 bases, 6 bases remained unmatched. The V gene is TRBV9, the J gene TRBJ2-3; 8 nucleotides agree with TRBD2. Source material: naive CD4+ T cells from blood. The TCR comes from a woman aged 40 to 50 with type 1 diabetes. In DNA, the CDR3 is TGTGCCAGCAGCGTATTGGGCGGGGGGATCACAGATACGCAGTATTTT. The encoded protein is CASSVLGGGITDTQYF.